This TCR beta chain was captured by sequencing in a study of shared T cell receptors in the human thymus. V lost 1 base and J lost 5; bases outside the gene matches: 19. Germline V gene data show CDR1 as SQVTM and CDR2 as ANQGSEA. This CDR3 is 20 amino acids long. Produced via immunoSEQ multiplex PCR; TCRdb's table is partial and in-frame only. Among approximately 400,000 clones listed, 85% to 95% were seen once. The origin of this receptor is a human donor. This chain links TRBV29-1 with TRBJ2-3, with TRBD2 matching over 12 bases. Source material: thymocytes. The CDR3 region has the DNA TGCAGCGTTGAAGGGAGGTGGGGTCCGCCTAGCGGGAGGGTGAAAGATACGCAGTATTTT. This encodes CSVEGRWGPPSGRVKDTQYF.